The clone carrying this T cell receptor beta chain was detected ten times or more. These data originate in a study of blood T cells in healthy people across ages. Whole-study context: Per two T cells, template switching captured roughly one barcoded beta molecule.

They isolated at least 7 million PBMCs from each sample. Primed by a sample-barcoded 5' primer and a J-beta primer mix, a second PCR proceeded for roughly 7 to 11 cycles. A single record per CDR3 protein comes from TCRdb applying MiXCR to the 5' RACE reads. Of hundreds of thousands of distinct CDR3 sequences listed, roughly 21% were seen once; the top ten hold under 4%. The V end was cut by 5 bases, the J end by 6 bases, with 7 bases between. CDR3 length equals 12 residues. From germline, CDR1 is PRHDT and CDR2 FYEKMQ (reference sequence). The source of this sequence is a man aged 70 or older in good health. The sample consisted of blood. The chain joins TRBV13 to TRBJ2-2; D uncertain. This CDR3 is CASSPYAGELFF. The CDR3 DNA sequence: TGTGCCAGCAGCCCATACGCCGGGGAGCTGTTTTTT.